Below, 11 T cell receptor beta chains from the same sample are listed, as sequenced in a study of blood T cells in healthy people across ages. The second PCR ran roughly 7 to 12 cycles with a sample-barcoded 5' primer and J-beta primers. TCRdb re-called the 5' RACE reads with MiXCR, one entry per CDR3 protein. The repertoire holds 710,000 or so distinct CDR3 sequences, with roughly 20% as singletons. The sample was blood. These receptors were collected from a man aged 65 to 85 in good health.

This clonotype came up a few times. The junction departs from germline at one end; a sequencing error may be responsible. The chain combines TRBV28 with TRBJ2-7, with 7 bases that match TRBD2. There are 13 residues in the CDR3. Germline CDR1 and CDR2: MDHEN and SYDVKM. The CDR3 region is CTSKLGTTYEQYF. The DNA of the CDR3 is TGTACCAGCAAGCTGGGGACTACCTACGAGCAGTACTTC.

This clonotype was found a few times. The rearrangement joins TRBV7-6 to TRBJ2-1; D tentatively fits TRBD1 or TRBD2 (6 bases each). The CDR3 covers 16 residues. Trimming cost V 1 base and J 7 bases, with 17 bases left between them. Germline V CDR1 and CDR2: SGHVS, FNYEAQ. The CDR3 nucleotides are TGTGCCAGCAGCTTAGACTATGGGCTAGGGGGGAATGAGCAGTTCTTC. It specifies CASSLDYGLGGNEQFF. Full variable domain (outside the CDR3, taken from reference TRBV7-6 and TRBJ2-1): GAGVSQSPRYKVTKRGQDVALRCDPISGHVSLYWYRQALGQGPEFLTYFNYEAQQDKSGLPNDRFSAERPEGSISTLTIQRTEQRDSAMYRCASSLDYGLGGNEQFFGPGTRLTVL.

The chain is built from TRBV29-1 and TRBJ1-5; D gene uncertain. CDR3 length: 12 residues. V was clipped by 4 bases and J by 4 bases, with 8 bases between them. Looked up from germline, CDR1 is SQVTM and CDR2 is ANQGSEA. The chain's CDR3 is CSVVVENQPQHF. CDR3 bases: TGCAGCGTTGTAGTAGAAAATCAGCCCCAGCATTTT.

CDR3 in amino acids: CASSLDGQSKNTEAFF. The CDR3 DNA reads as TGCGCCAGCAGCTTGGATGGACAGAGCAAGAACACTGAAGCTTTCTTT. This rearrangement joins TRBV5-1 to TRBJ1-1; D is possibly TRBD1 (6 bases). This CDR3 region has 16 residues. Germline assignment: CDR1 SGHRS and CDR2 YFSETQ. The ends were cut back, 0 bases at V and 1 base at J, with 13 bases in the middle.

This clonotype was counted between two and nine times. This chain connects TRBV7-2 to TRBJ2-5; a weak D match, TRBD1 (6 bases). V was trimmed by 1 base and J by 5 bases, leaving 11 bases between them. CDR1 and CDR2 (germline): SGHTA, FQGNSA. The CDR3 sequence is 14 residues long. The CDR3 sequence: CASSLVGQGETQYF. The CDR3 DNA follows: TGTGCCAGCAGCTTAGTTGGGCAGGGGGAGACCCAGTACTTC. Looking up the rest from reference TRBV7-2 and TRBJ2-5 gives the full variable domain: GAGVSQSPSNKVTEKGKDVELRCDPISGHTALYWYRQSLGQGLEFLIYFQGNSAPDKSGLPSDRFSAERTGGSVSTLTIQRTQQEDSAVYLCASSLVGQGETQYFGPGTRLLVL.

This chain links TRBV12-5 with TRBJ2-1; a possible D gene is TRBD2 (5 bases). The CDR3 length is 15 residues. The V end was cut by 0 bases, the J end by 4 bases, with 10 bases between. Germline CDR1 is LGHNT and CDR2 is FRNRAP. The CDR3, as DNA: TGTGCTAGTGGTTTGGTACTAGAGGCGTACAATGAGCAGTTCTTC. Residues: CASGLVLEAYNEQFF.

The rearrangement links TRBV19 to TRBJ2-1; TRBD2 matches 10 bases. Losses at the gene ends were 3 bases for V and 4 bases for J; bases not matched to a gene: 6. The CDR3 is 16 amino acids. From germline, CDR1 is LNHDA and CDR2 SQIVND (reference sequence). CDR3 coding DNA: TGTGCCAGTAGTATTAGGTCTAGCGGGAGTTACAATGAGCAGTTCTTC. Translation: CASSIRSSGSYNEQFF.

The chain uses TRBV12-3 or TRBV12-4 and TRBJ2-7; D is undetermined. The CDR3 runs 15 residues. The V and J ends lost 7 bases and 0 bases respectively, with 16 bases between them. In nucleotides, the CDR3 is TGTGCCAGCACCAGGTCGGCCGGTCGCTCCTACGAGCAGTACTTC. The encoded protein is CASTRSAGRSYEQYF.

This chain uses TRBV4-2 with TRBJ2-1, with D tentatively TRBD1 (7 bases). Germline V gene data show CDR1 as LGHNA and CDR2 as YNFKEQ. The CDR3 totals 16 residues. Trimming took off 1 base at V and 9 bases at J, with 19 bases between the two ends. The CDR3 here is CASSQGTGYRGGEQFF. The CDR3 nucleotides are TGTGCCAGCAGCCAAGGGACAGGTTACAGGGGAGGTGAGCAGTTCTTC.

This clonotype was recorded at least ten times. The chain uses TRBV7-7 and TRBJ2-1; D might be TRBD2 (6 bases). This CDR3 is 14 amino acids long. The germline V and J ends were trimmed by 6 bases and 6 bases, with 15 bases remaining between them. Germline values: CDR1 SSHAT, CDR2 FNYEAQ (reference sequence). Written as DNA, the CDR3 is TGTGCCAGCAGTGCGGCCGGGACTCCCAATGAGCAGTTCTTC. It yields the protein CASSAAGTPNEQFF.

This clonotype was seen more than once but under ten times. The rearrangement joins TRBV6-6 to TRBJ2-2; D possibly corresponds to TRBD1 (5 bases). CDR1 and CDR2 from the germline V gene are MNHNY and SVGAGI (reference sequence). The CDR3 has 15 residues. The V gene lost 9 bases and the J gene lost 5 bases, with 19 bases spanning the gap. The CDR3 is CASKGKKGITGELFF. CDR3 nucleotides: TGTGCCAGTAAGGGGAAGAAAGGAATAACCGGGGAGCTGTTTTTT.